What follows is one T cell receptor (beta chain) and its context. What it binds is not known. This sample is drawn from a study of blood T cells in healthy people across ages. Across the study: About one barcoded TCR beta cDNA was captured per two T cells. The study, taken as a whole, reports: Samples with more naive T cells showed higher observed beta diversity. Estimated diversity, derived from one million T cells, was regarded as an underestimate.

The use of a sample-barcoded 5' primer and a J-beta primer mix characterized a second PCR of about 7 to 12 cycles. Each CDR3 protein is one row after TCRdb ran MiXCR on the 5' RACE reads. The repertoire holds 2 million or so distinct CDR3 sequences, with about 50% as singletons. Each individual donor underwent a draw of approximately 9.8 milliliters of peripheral blood. Material: blood. The sequence derives from a woman between 40 and 55 years old in good health.

This CDR3 reads CSVDGQQPSYGYTF. The DNA of the CDR3 is TGCAGCGTTGACGGACAGCAACCGTCCTATGGCTACACCTTC. This chain joins TRBV29-1 and TRBJ1-2; possible D gene TRBD1, 6 bases. CDR3 length: 14 amino acids. V lost 3 bases to trimming and J lost 4 bases, with 15 bases between them. Germline CDR1 and CDR2: SQVTM and ANQGSEA.